A selection of T cell receptor beta chains follows, all from one sample in a study of T cells in Graves' hyperthyroidism and ophthalmopathy. Using its own MiXCR run on the multiplex PCR reads, TCRdb lists one record per CDR3 protein. The table shows a few hundred thousand distinct CDR3 sequences, with 15% to 17% occurring only once. The sequencing input was blood. The receptors originated from a woman between 18 and 29 years old with Graves' hyperthyroidism. Both conserved end residues are part of each CDR3. A D gene is named only where the DNA matches it firmly. Clone size is stated in some rows and not others, as once, few, many or a class when expanded.

D gene	clone size	V gene	J gene	CDR3 protein	CDR3 DNA
.	.	TRBV19	TRBJ2-6	CASSIGGAGANVLTF	TGTGCCAGTAGTATCGGAGGGGCTGGGGCCAACGTCCTGACTTTC
TRBD1	many	TRBV25-1	TRBJ1-2	CASSGTGWSGYTF	TGTGCCAGCAGTGGGACAGGGTGGAGTGGCTACACCTTC
TRBD1	.	TRBV20-1	TRBJ2-7	CSADRGPAYEQYF	TGCAGTGCTGACAGGGGTCCCGCCTACGAGCAGTACTTC
.	few	TRBV7-2	TRBJ2-5	CASSLASLFQETQYF	TGTGCCAGCAGCTTAGCCTCGCTTTTCCAAGAGACCCAGTACTTC
.	many	TRBV27	TRBJ2-7	CASSLSWGNYEQYF	TGTGCCAGCAGTTTATCGTGGGGGAACTACGAGCAGTACTTC
TRBD1	few	TRBV29-1	TRBJ2-4	CSVTGGANIQYF	TGCAGCGTTACAGGGGGCGCGAACATTCAGTACTTC
.	many	TRBV12-3/TRBV12-4	TRBJ2-3	CASSWGGLSGTDTQYF	TGTGCCAGCAGTTGGGGCGGGTTATCTGGCACAGATACGCAGTATTTT
TRBD2	many	TRBV20-1	TRBJ2-3	CSARGLAGGTDTQYF	TGCAGTGCTAGGGGACTAGCGGGAGGTACAGATACGCAGTATTTT
.	many	TRBV7-2	TRBJ1-2	CASSPVETNYGYTF	TGTGCCAGCAGCCCGGTCGAAACTAACTATGGCTACACCTTC
.	few	TRBV6-5	TRBJ2-1	CASSYSFAGPDLEEQFF	TGTGCCAGCAGTTACTCTTTCGCGGGTCCGGACCTTGAGGAGCAGTTCTTC
.	many	TRBV28	TRBJ1-2	CASSSPGLANYGYTF	TGTGCCAGCAGTTCCCCGGGGTTAGCTAACTATGGCTACACCTTC